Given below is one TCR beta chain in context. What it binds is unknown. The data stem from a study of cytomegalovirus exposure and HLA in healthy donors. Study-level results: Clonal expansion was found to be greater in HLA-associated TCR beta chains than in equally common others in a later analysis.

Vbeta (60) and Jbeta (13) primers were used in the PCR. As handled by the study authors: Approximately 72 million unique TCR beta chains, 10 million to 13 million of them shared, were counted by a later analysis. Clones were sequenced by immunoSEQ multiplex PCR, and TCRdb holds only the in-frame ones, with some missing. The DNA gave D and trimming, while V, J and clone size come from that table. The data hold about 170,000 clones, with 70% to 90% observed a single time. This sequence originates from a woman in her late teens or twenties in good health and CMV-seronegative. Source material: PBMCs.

Written as DNA, the CDR3 is TGTGCCACCAGCAGAGATGGGGGCAAAGGGTGGAAAAATTCTTTCTTT. It translates to CATSRDGGKGWKNSFF. The V call is TRBV15, the J call TRBJ1-1; tentatively, D is TRBD1 (6 bases). Germline lookup yields CDR1 LNHNV and CDR2 YYDKDF (reference sequence). The CDR3 runs to 16 residues. The ends were cut back, 0 bases at V and 12 bases at J, with 23 bases in the middle.